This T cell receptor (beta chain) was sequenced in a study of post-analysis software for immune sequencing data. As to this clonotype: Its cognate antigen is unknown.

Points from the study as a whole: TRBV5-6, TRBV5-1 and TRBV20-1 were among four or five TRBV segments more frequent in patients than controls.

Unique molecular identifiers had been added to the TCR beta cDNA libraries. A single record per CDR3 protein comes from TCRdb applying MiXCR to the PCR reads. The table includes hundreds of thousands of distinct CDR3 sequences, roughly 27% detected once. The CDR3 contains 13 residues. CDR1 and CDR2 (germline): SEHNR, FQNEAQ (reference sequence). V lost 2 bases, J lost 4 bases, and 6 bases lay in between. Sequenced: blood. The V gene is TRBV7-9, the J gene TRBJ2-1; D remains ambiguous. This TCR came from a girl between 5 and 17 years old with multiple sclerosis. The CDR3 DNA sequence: TGTGCCAGCAGCTTATGGCAGTACAATGAGCAGTTCTTC. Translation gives CASSLWQYNEQFF.